Each of the 9 T cell receptor beta chains below was sequenced from the same sample in a study of identical twins. TCRdb re-called the 5' RACE reads with MiXCR, one entry per CDR3 protein. Of a few hundred thousand distinct CDR3 sequences detected, around 8.3% appear once; the ten largest clones hold 3%. In addition, the sample was reused for a study of yellow fever vaccine responses in identical twins.

Specimen: CD8+ T cells sorted from blood. The receptor set was obtained from a woman under 30 in good health.

In its sample, this clonotype was seen a few times. The chain is built from TRBV7-8 and TRBJ1-1; TRBD1 agrees at 9 bases. The CDR3 is made up of 17 amino acids. J lost 5 bases, V lost 4 bases, and 14 bases had no gene match. CDR1 SGHVS and CDR2 FQNEAQ come from the germline V gene. The CDR3 DNA reads as TGTGCCAGCAGCTCGAGGACAGGGGACTTGAGGGTGACTGAAGCTTTCTTT. Encoded protein: CASSSRTGDLRVTEAFF.

This clonotype appeared many times. The J gene is TRBJ2-7, the V gene TRBV7-9, with unresolved D. V lost 2 bases and J lost 2, with 10 bases in between. CDR1 is SEHNR, CDR2 FQNEAQ, per germline (reference sequence). CDR3 length: 14 amino acids. The CDR3 protein is CASSLFDKTYEQYF. The CDR3 DNA sequence: TGTGCCAGCAGCTTATTCGACAAAACCTACGAGCAGTACTTC.

The J gene is TRBJ2-7, the V gene TRBV18, with D hard to call. The V gene's germline CDR1 is KGHSH and CDR2 LQKENI. The CDR3 length is 14 residues. Deletions cut 3 bases from V and 3 bases from J, with 12 bases between. CDR3 nucleotide sequence: TGTGCCAGCTCACCTAGGAAGGTAGTCTACGAGCAGTACTTC. It codes for CASSPRKVVYEQYF.

This rearrangement joins TRBV3-1 to TRBJ2-7; D is uncertain. The germline V gene has CDR1 LGHDT and CDR2 YNNKEL (reference sequence). This CDR3 is built from 16 residues. V was pared by 1 base and J by 7 bases, with 20 bases between. In nucleotides, the CDR3 is TGTGCCAGCAGCCAAGGCGTCGGCGAAGAGGCGGTTGAGCAGTACTTC. Protein product: CASSQGVGEEAVEQYF.

This clonotype has only a few counts. V and J are TRBV12-3 or TRBV12-4 and TRBJ2-3, with 11 bases fitting TRBD2. The length of the CDR3 is 15 residues. J was trimmed by 2 bases and V by 3 bases; bases with no gene match: 1. The CDR3 coding sequence is TGTGCCAGCAGTTTTAGCGGGGGGGACACAGATACGCAGTATTTT. This codes for CASSFSGGDTDTQYF.

This rearrangement joins TRBV7-8 to TRBJ2-1, with 14 bases lining up with TRBD2. The CDR3 has 17 amino acids. The germline V gene encodes CDR1 SGHVS and CDR2 FQNEAQ. The V and J ends lost 5 bases and 5 bases, in that order; junction bases with no gene match: 8. The CDR3 reads CASSLRLAGGPDNEQFF. The CDR3 DNA reads as TGTGCCAGCAGCCTCAGACTAGCGGGAGGGCCTGACAATGAGCAGTTCTTC.

In this sample, this clonotype turned up a few times. The CDR3 here is CSARDRQTSGDEETQYF. CDR3 bases: TGCAGTGCTAGGGACCGTCAGACTAGCGGGGACGAAGAGACCCAGTACTTC. V usage is TRBV20-1 and J usage is TRBJ2-5; 11 positions match TRBD2. Germline CDR1 reads DFQATT; CDR2 reads SNEGSKA (reference sequence). After removal of 3 bases from V and 3 bases from J, the junction contained 12 bases not matched to a gene. The CDR3 has 17 amino acids.

The J gene is TRBJ2-2, the V gene TRBV28; D is possibly TRBD1 (5 bases). Germline V gene data show CDR1 as MDHEN and CDR2 as SYDVKM. CDR3 size: 16 residues. Trimming shortened V by 6 bases and J by 0 bases, and 14 bases separated the two germline ends. The chain's CDR3 is CASSHPQGPNTGELFF. The CDR3 nucleotides are TGTGCCAGCAGCCACCCCCAGGGCCCGAACACCGGGGAGCTGTTTTTT.

This sequence joins TRBV27 and TRBJ1-1; 8 bases are shared with TRBD1. After removal of 6 bases from V and 4 bases from J, the junction contained 7 bases not matched to a gene. CDR1 and CDR2 (germline): MNHEY, SMNVEV (reference sequence). This CDR3 has 14 residues. CDR3 DNA: TGTGCCAGCAGCCTACAGGGGGTTGGCACTGAAGCTTTCTTT. Translated, it gives CASSLQGVGTEAFF.